This TCR beta chain was captured in a study of vaccination effects on CD4 cells after COVID-19. About the research overall: A couple of convalescent patients gave samples 16 days and one week before vaccination. The culture medium for a few million PBMC per well included about 9 IU/ml IL-2 and about 9.1 ug/ml peptides.

Upon completion of about ten days in culture, CD4+ T cells were isolated. On days 3 and 7, fresh IL-2 medium replaced half the medium. With regard to this clone: Antigen: not known.

The germline V gene encodes CDR1 SNHLY and CDR2 FYNNEI. This CDR3 comprises 14 residues. Trimming stripped 1 base from V and 2 bases from J, with 8 bases between. TCRdb's table, derived via immunoSEQ multiplex PCR, lists solely in-frame clones and lacks some. Among about 46,000 clones listed, 70% to 75% were seen once. Sequenced material: CD4+ T cells from PBMCs cultured without peptide, taken before COVID-19 vaccination. The clonotype was recovered from a human donor who had a prior SARS-CoV-2 infection. J is TRBJ1-2 and V is TRBV2; no firm D call. Here the CDR3 DNA reads TGTGCCAGCAGTGAAGTCACGCTCAACTATGGCTACACCTTC. It codes for CASSEVTLNYGYTF.